The 6 T cell receptor beta chains listed next were all sequenced from one sample in a study of T cell responses to AZD1222 COVID-19 vaccine. TCRdb's table, derived via immunoSEQ multiplex PCR, lists solely in-frame clones and lacks some. This sample has 100,000 to 150,000 clones, with approximately 85% found just once. The sample here was peripheral blood, taken 28 days after the second dose of the MenACWY control vaccine. All receptors derive from an adult who received the MenACWY meningococcal vaccine as a control.

This chain links TRBV15 with TRBJ1-3; D gene unclear. V was pared by 2 bases and J by 0 bases, with 5 bases between. This CDR3 has 14 amino acids. CDR1 LNHNV and CDR2 YYDKDF come from the germline V gene (reference sequence). This CDR3 is CATSRQSSGNTIYF. CDR3 coding DNA: TGTGCCACCAGCAGACAGAGCTCTGGAAACACCATATATTTT.

The genes are TRBV4-1 and TRBJ1-5; D might be TRBD1 (5 bases). There are 19 residues in the CDR3. V was pared by 0 bases and J by 0 bases, with 18 bases between. The germline V gene encodes CDR1 MGHRA and CDR2 YSYEKL. CDR3 in amino acids: CASSQEVFRGANSNQPQHF. CDR3 bases: TGCGCCAGCAGCCAAGAGGTATTTAGGGGAGCCAATAGCAATCAGCCCCAGCATTTT.

This chain uses TRBV28 with TRBJ1-2; D is ambiguous. Between the trimmed V and J ends, which lost 5 bases and 1 base, there was a span of 14 bases. This CDR3 comprises 15 residues. Germline V gene sequence: CDR1 MDHEN, CDR2 SYDVKM. As DNA, the CDR3 is TGTGCCAGCAGTCCTGTTGACGGGGTTAACTATGGCTACACCTTC. Protein sequence: CASSPVDGVNYGYTF.

The chain links TRBV3-1 (or the pseudogene TRBV3-2) to TRBJ1-2; 10 positions match TRBD1. CDR1 is LGHDT and CDR2 is YNNKEL in the germline V gene (reference sequence). Losses at the gene ends were 4 bases for V and 4 bases for J; bases not matched to a gene: 3. CDR3 length equals 14 residues. CDR3 residues: CASSRGTGVYGYTF. CDR3 coding DNA: TGTGCCAGCAGCCGAGGGACAGGGGTCTATGGCTACACCTTC.

The rearrangement links TRBV24-1 to TRBJ1-2; D possibly corresponds to TRBD1 (5 bases). V lost 1 base and J lost 5, with 10 bases in between. The germline CDR1 and CDR2 sequences are KGHDR and SFDVKD. The CDR3 consists of 14 residues. CDR3 nucleotides: TGTGCCACCAGTGATTTCCGGGACGGATATGGCTACACCTTC. As protein: CATSDFRDGYGYTF.

There are a few counts of this clone. The V call is TRBV7-6, the J call TRBJ2-7; D not resolved. CDR1 and CDR2 from the germline V gene are SGHVS and FNYEAQ. The CDR3 loop spans 13 amino acids. V was cut by 1 base and J by 7 bases, with 11 bases left in between. The CDR3 region is CASSLVPAREQYV. The CDR3, as DNA: TGTGCCAGCAGCTTAGTTCCTGCCCGTGAGCAGTACGTC.